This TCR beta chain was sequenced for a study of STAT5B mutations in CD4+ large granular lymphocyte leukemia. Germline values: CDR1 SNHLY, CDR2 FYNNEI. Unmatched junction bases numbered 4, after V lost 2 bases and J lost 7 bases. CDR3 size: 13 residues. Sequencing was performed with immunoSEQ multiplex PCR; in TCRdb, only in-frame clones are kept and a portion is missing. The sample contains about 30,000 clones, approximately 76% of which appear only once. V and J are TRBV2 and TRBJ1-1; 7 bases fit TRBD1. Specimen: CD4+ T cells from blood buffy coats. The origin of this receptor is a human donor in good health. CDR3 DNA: TGTGCCAGCAGTGAAACGGGACAGATTGAAGCTTTCTTT. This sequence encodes CASSETGQIEAFF.